Below, 10 T cell receptor beta chains from the same sample are listed, as sequenced in a study of T cell responses to AZD1222 COVID-19 vaccine. The repertoire was sequenced with immunoSEQ multiplex PCR; TCRdb's copy has only in-frame clones and lacks some. The data hold 95,000 to 150,000 clones, with approximately 90% observed a single time. This sample comprised peripheral blood, obtained on day 0 of AZD1222 vaccination. These receptors all stem from an adult in good health.

The chain is built from TRBV11-1 and TRBJ1-1; 8 bases align to TRBD1. The CDR3 consists of 14 residues. The V segment lost 5 bases and the J segment 1 base; nucleotides outside the gene matches: 3. From germline, CDR1 is SGHAT and CDR2 FQDESV (reference sequence). Here the CDR3 DNA reads TGTGCCAGCAGCACCGGGACAGGGAACACTGAAGCTTTCTTT. As protein: CASSTGTGNTEAFF.

CDR3 sequence: CASSPGTSGTDTQYF. In DNA, the CDR3 is TGTGCCAGCAGTCCCGGGACTAGCGGGACAGATACGCAGTATTTT. V usage is TRBV6-4 and J usage is TRBJ2-3; 12 bases fit TRBD2. J was trimmed by 3 bases and V by 5 bases; bases with no gene match: 3. The CDR3 spans 15 residues. In germline, CDR1 is MRHNA, CDR2 SNTAGT.

The chain combines TRBV27 with TRBJ2-7; tentative D call: TRBD2 (6 bases). Trimming stripped 5 bases from V and 3 bases from J, with 20 bases between. Germline-derived CDR1 and CDR2 are MNHEY and SMNVEV (reference sequence). The CDR3 is 16 amino acids. The CDR3 region has the DNA TGTGCCAGCAGTGCTAAAACGGGACTGGCCCGCTACGAGCAGTACTTC. Translated, it gives CASSAKTGLARYEQYF.

About this clone itself: This CDR3 is also generated by other DNA sequences in the sample. The CDR3 loop reads CASSSQGNYGYTF. The CDR3 nucleotides are TGCGCCAGCAGCTCCCAGGGAAACTATGGCTACACCTTC. The chain recombines TRBV5-1 with TRBJ1-2; the D gene is possibly TRBD1 (5 bases). Germline CDR1 reads SGHRS; CDR2 reads YFSETQ. The CDR3 covers 13 residues. The V end was cut by 3 bases, the J end by 2 bases, with 8 bases between.

The CDR3 sequence: CASSATGSGNTIYF. Here the CDR3 DNA reads TGCGCCAGCAGCGCGACAGGTTCCGGAAACACCATATATTTT. The chain uses TRBV4-1 and TRBJ1-3; D may be TRBD1 (6 bases). V lost 5 bases and J 4 bases, leaving 12 bases between the germline ends. The germline V gene has CDR1 MGHRA and CDR2 YSYEKL. This CDR3 comprises 14 residues.

In its sample, this clone was seen a few times. This chain links TRBV7-9 with TRBJ2-3; the D gene is possibly TRBD1 (6 bases). V was shortened by 5 bases and J by 2 bases, with 17 bases between the two germline ends. The V gene's germline CDR1 is SEHNR and CDR2 FQNEAQ (reference sequence). The CDR3 loop spans 16 amino acids. The CDR3 nucleotides read TGTGCCAGCAGCCGAAGGCCAGGGGCCATCACAGATACGCAGTATTTT. Encoded protein: CASSRRPGAITDTQYF. Filled out from reference TRBV7-9 and TRBJ2-3, the complete variable domain reads DTGVSQNPRHKITKRGQNVTFRCDPISEHNRLYWYRQTLGQGPEFLTYFQNEAQLEKSRLLSDRFSAERPKGSFSTLEIQRTEQGDSAMYLCASSRRPGAITDTQYFGPGTRLTVL.

The rearrangement joins TRBV3-1 (or the pseudogene TRBV3-2) to TRBJ2-3; 8 bases are shared with TRBD2. There are 16 residues in the CDR3. In germline, CDR1 is LGHDT, CDR2 YNNKEL (reference sequence). J gave up 0 bases and V 4 bases, and 6 bases lay outside the gene matches. The CDR3 spells CASSPRERGSTDTQYF. The CDR3 bases are TGTGCCAGCAGCCCACGAGAGCGGGGGAGCACAGATACGCAGTATTTT.

The chain couples TRBV3-1 (or the pseudogene TRBV3-2) to TRBJ2-3; D is possibly TRBD1 (6 bases). The V and J ends lost 2 bases and 4 bases respectively, with 10 bases between them. CDR1 and CDR2 from the germline V gene are LGHDT and YNNKEL (reference sequence). The CDR3 consists of 14 residues. The CDR3 region has the DNA TGTGCCAGCAGCCAACAGGGGATGGCAGATACGCAGTATTTT. Residues: CASSQQGMADTQYF.

The CDR3 region is CASSDQVNEKLFF. DNA of the CDR3: TGTGCCAGCAGTGACCAGGTTAATGAAAAACTGTTTTTT. V and J are TRBV6-1 and TRBJ1-4; D unresolved. Germline assignment: CDR1 MNHNS and CDR2 SASEGT. The CDR3 loop spans 13 amino acids. V was trimmed by 3 bases and J by 4 bases, leaving 6 bases between them.

The chain is built from TRBV7-2 and TRBJ2-5, with 13 bases lining up with TRBD2. Germline CDR1 SGHTA, CDR2 FQGNSA. This CDR3 contains 14 residues. V lost 5 bases, J lost 5 bases, and 2 bases stayed unmatched. The CDR3 nucleotides are TGTGCCAGCAGCGCGGGACTAGCGGGGGAGACCCAGTACTTC. Translated, it gives CASSAGLAGETQYF.